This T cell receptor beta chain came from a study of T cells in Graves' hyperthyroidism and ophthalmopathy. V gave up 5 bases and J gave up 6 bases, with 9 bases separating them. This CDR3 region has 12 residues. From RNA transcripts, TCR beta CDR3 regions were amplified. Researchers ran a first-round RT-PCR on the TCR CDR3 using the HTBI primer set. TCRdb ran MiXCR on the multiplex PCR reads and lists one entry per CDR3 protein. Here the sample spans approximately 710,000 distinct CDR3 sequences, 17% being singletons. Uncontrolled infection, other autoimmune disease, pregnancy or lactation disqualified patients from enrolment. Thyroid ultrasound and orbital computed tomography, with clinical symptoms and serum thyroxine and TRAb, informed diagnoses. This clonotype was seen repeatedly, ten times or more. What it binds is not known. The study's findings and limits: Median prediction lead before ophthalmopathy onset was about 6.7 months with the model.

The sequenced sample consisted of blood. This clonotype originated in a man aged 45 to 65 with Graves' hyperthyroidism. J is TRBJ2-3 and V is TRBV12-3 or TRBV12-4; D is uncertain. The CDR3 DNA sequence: TGTGCCAGCAGTGTCTACCAGGATACGCAGTATTTT. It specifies CASSVYQDTQYF.